Each of the 18 T cell receptor beta chains below was sequenced from the same sample in a study of blood T cell repertoires in COVID-19. Libraries were prepared by immunoSEQ multiplex PCR; TCRdb keeps only in-frame clonotypes and omits some of them. This sample has about 72,000 clones, with roughly 82% found just once. Input material: peripheral blood. These receptors were taken from a human donor in a cohort sampled during active COVID-19.

The chain uses TRBV19 and TRBJ2-7; TRBD1 agrees at 7 bases. Germline CDR1 is LNHDA and CDR2 is SQIVND (reference sequence). V shed 3 bases, J shed 3 bases, and the junction held 8 bases outside the gene matches. The length of the CDR3 is 15 residues. CDR3 protein: CASSMSGTANYEQYF. The CDR3 nucleotides read TGTGCCAGTAGTATGTCCGGGACAGCGAACTACGAGCAGTACTTC. The full variable domain, completed using reference TRBV19 and TRBJ2-7, is DGGITQSPKYLFRKEGQNVTLSCEQNLNHDAMYWYRQDPGQGLRLIYYSQIVNDFQKGDIAEGYSVSREKKESFPLTVTSAQKNPTAFYLCASSMSGTANYEQYFGPGTRLTVT.

The chain recombines TRBV5-4 with TRBJ2-5; 10 nucleotides align to TRBD2. Germline assignment: CDR1 SGHNT and CDR2 YYREEE (reference sequence). V was pared by 0 bases and J by 2 bases, with 1 base of the junction left unmatched. This CDR3 comprises 15 residues. The CDR3 spells CASSLGSGGQETQYF. CDR3 DNA: TGTGCCAGCAGCTTGGGTAGCGGGGGGCAAGAGACCCAGTACTTC.

The chain employs TRBV29-1 and TRBJ1-1; the match to TRBD1 covers 7 bases. The germline CDR1 and CDR2 sequences are SQVTM and ANQGSEA. The CDR3 spans 12 residues. V dropped 4 bases and J dropped 4; count of bases not matched to a gene: 3. CDR3 coding DNA: TGCAGCGTTGTCGCAGGGGGCACTGAAGCTTTCTTT. The encoded protein is CSVVAGGTEAFF.

The chain has TRBV18 and TRBJ2-2; 10 nucleotides align to TRBD2. The germline V gene encodes CDR1 KGHSH and CDR2 LQKENI. Trimming at V came to 2 bases and at J to 2 bases, leaving 11 bases not matched to a gene. The length of the CDR3 is 19 residues. CDR3 DNA sequence: TGTGCCAGCTCACCAGGTCTCGCTAGCGGGGGCACCAACACCGGGGAGCTGTTTTTT. It is translated as CASSPGLASGGTNTGELFF.

V is TRBV11-2 and J is TRBJ1-1; no definite D call. Trimming took 0 bases from V and 12 from J, leaving 8 bases between them. The V gene's germline CDR1 is SGHAT and CDR2 FQNNGV. The CDR3 has 11 residues. The CDR3 spells CASSLEKRTFF. The CDR3 DNA is TGTGCCAGCAGCTTAGAAAAGAGGACTTTCTTT.

This clone turned up a few times. Mismatch with germline at one junction end may stem from a read error. The chain couples TRBV5-4 to TRBJ2-3; 10 bases are shared with TRBD2. CDR3 length equals 12 residues. Germline CDR1 is SGHNT and CDR2 is YYREEE (reference sequence). The CDR3 region has the DNA TGTGCCAGCAGCTTAGGACTAGCGGCAAAGGAGTTT. It translates to CASSLGLAAKEF.

This clone was counted a single time. The chain employs TRBV7-6 and TRBJ1-1; D uncertain. This CDR3 is 14 amino acids long. From germline, CDR1 is SGHVS and CDR2 FNYEAQ. The V end was cut by 1 base, the J end by 1 base, with 7 bases between. CDR3 in DNA: TGTGCCAGCAGCTTAGACGGGGAGAACACTGAAGCTTTCTTT. Translating gives CASSLDGENTEAFF. Variable domain in full (rest from reference TRBV7-6 and TRBJ1-1): GAGVSQSPRYKVTKRGQDVALRCDPISGHVSLYWYRQALGQGPEFLTYFNYEAQQDKSGLPNDRFSAERPEGSISTLTIQRTEQRDSAMYRCASSLDGENTEAFFGQGTRLTVV.

This clone was observed a single time. This chain links TRBV12-5 with TRBJ1-6; D unresolved. The CDR3 contains 13 residues. Trimming stripped 4 bases from V and 6 bases from J, with 7 bases between. The germline V gene has CDR1 LGHNT and CDR2 FRNRAP. Written as DNA, the CDR3 is TGTGCTAGTGGTTCCCAGGCTAATTCACCCCTCCACTTT. Amino acid sequence: CASGSQANSPLHF.

V is TRBV3-1 (or the pseudogene TRBV3-2) and J is TRBJ1-1; D perhaps matches TRBD1 (5 bases). The CDR3 covers 15 residues. Trimming shortened V by 1 base and J by 0 bases, and 9 bases separated the two germline ends. Germline V CDR1 and CDR2: LGHDT, YNNKEL (reference sequence). The CDR3 coding sequence is TGTGCCAGCAGCCAAGCAGGACATATGAACACTGAAGCTTTCTTT. Amino acid sequence: CASSQAGHMNTEAFF.

The chain employs TRBV7-6 and TRBJ1-1; D is possibly TRBD1 (5 bases). CDR3 length: 15 amino acids. The V gene's germline CDR1 is SGHVS and CDR2 FNYEAQ. Deletions cut 3 bases from V and 1 base from J, with 12 bases between. The CDR3: CASSFGRTGNTEAFF. CDR3 in DNA: TGTGCCAGCAGCTTCGGCCGAACAGGGAACACTGAAGCTTTCTTT. Filled out from reference TRBV7-6 and TRBJ1-1, the complete variable domain reads GAGVSQSPRYKVTKRGQDVALRCDPISGHVSLYWYRQALGQGPEFLTYFNYEAQQDKSGLPNDRFSAERPEGSISTLTIQRTEQRDSAMYRCASSFGRTGNTEAFFGQGTRLTVV.

This sequence joins TRBV6-2 or TRBV6-3 and TRBJ2-1, with D possibly being TRBD1 (5 bases). Germline CDR1 reads MNHEY; CDR2 reads SVGEGT. V was cut by 0 bases and J by 7 bases, with 19 bases left in between. CDR3 length: 17 residues. The CDR3: CASSYSVGRAITNEQFF. CDR3 sequence (DNA): TGTGCCAGCAGTTACTCGGTGGGCAGGGCGATAACAAATGAGCAGTTCTTC.

The chain carries TRBV5-8 and TRBJ1-2, with TRBD1 matching over 7 bases. CDR1 is SGHTS and CDR2 is YDEGEE in the germline V gene. The V and J ends lost 4 bases and 0 bases, in that order; junction bases with no gene match: 3. The CDR3 contains 14 residues. CDR3 nucleotide sequence: TGTGCCAGCAGCCCTGACAGGGCTAACTATGGCTACACCTTC. This gives the protein CASSPDRANYGYTF.

This clone is a singleton in its sample. V gene TRBV7-2 combines with J gene TRBJ2-7; D is undetermined. Trimming pared 1 base from V and 6 bases from J, leaving 13 bases between. This CDR3 spans 14 amino acids. Looked up from germline, CDR1 is SGHTA and CDR2 is FQGNSA. CDR3 sequence (DNA): TGTGCCAGCAGCTTAGTTGGCACCCCGGGCGAGCAGTACTTC. The encoded protein is CASSLVGTPGEQYF.

The genes are TRBV5-6 and TRBJ1-3, with TRBD1 matching 7 bases. The CDR3 is made up of 19 amino acids. The germline V gene encodes CDR1 SGHDT and CDR2 YYEEEE. V was pared by 4 bases and J by 0 bases, with 16 bases of the junction left unmatched. The CDR3 region is CASSPWGTAPLSSGNTIYF. DNA of the CDR3: TGTGCCAGCAGCCCATGGGGGACAGCTCCCTTGAGCTCTGGAAACACCATATATTTT.

The chain joins TRBV3-1 (or the pseudogene TRBV3-2) to TRBJ2-2; TRBD2 agrees at 8 bases. Trimming at V came to 3 bases and at J to 4 bases, leaving 1 base not matched to a gene. Germline V lookup: CDR1 LGHDT, CDR2 YNNKEL (reference sequence). This CDR3 region has 14 residues. CDR3 coding DNA: TGTGCCAGCAGCCAGCGGGGGGTCACCGGGGAGCTGTTTTTT. Translation gives CASSQRGVTGELFF.

The V and J genes are TRBV6-2 or TRBV6-3 and TRBJ1-2; 8 nucleotides align to TRBD1. Per germline, CDR1 MNHEY and CDR2 SVGEGT. V dropped 6 bases and J dropped 5; count of bases not matched to a gene: 2. CDR3 length: 12 residues. CDR3 sequence: CASSQGAYGYTF. The CDR3 DNA follows: TGTGCCAGCAGCCAGGGGGCGTATGGCTACACCTTC.

This chain uses TRBV21-1 with TRBJ1-6; the D call in the table, TRBD1, was not verified against the DNA. TRBV21-1 is noted as a pseudogene. The CDR3 totals 14 residues. The CDR3, as DNA: TGTGCCAGCAGCAACCCCGGGACAGGGGCGCCCCTCCACTTT. Translating it yields CASSNPGTGAPLHF.

The chain joins TRBV5-1 to TRBJ2-1; TRBD2 matches at 8 bases. The CDR3 is made up of 14 amino acids. Germline loops: CDR1 SGHRS, CDR2 YFSETQ. The V gene end was trimmed by 2 bases and the J gene end by 3 bases; junction bases not matched to a gene: 1. In DNA, the CDR3 is TGCGCCAGCAGCTTCGGGGGGGTCTACAATGAGCAGTTCTTC. Translating gives CASSFGGVYNEQFF.